These T cell receptor beta chains were read from a single sample in a study of blood T cell repertoires in COVID-19. Using immunoSEQ multiplex PCR, the repertoire was profiled, and TCRdb retains in-frame clones only, with some absent. The table includes more than 250,000 clones, around 83% detected once. Input material: peripheral blood. Source of these receptors: a woman between 45 and 65 years old with acute or convalescent COVID-19. CDR3s include the opening cysteine and the closing phenylalanine or tryptophan. D genes are given only for firm matches. Clone size is not always given. Where it is, it says once, few, many or a class for expanded clones.

D gene	clone size	V gene	J gene	CDR3 protein	CDR3 DNA
TRBD2	.	TRBV9	TRBJ2-1	CASSGGTSWFNEQFF	TGTGCCAGCAGCGGGGGGACTAGCTGGTTCAATGAGCAGTTCTTC
.	once	TRBV6-5	TRBJ1-4	CASSLNILNEKLFF	TGTGCCAGCAGCCTAAATATTCTTAATGAAAAACTGTTTTTT
.	.	TRBV6-1	TRBJ1-6	CASSATLQGTGLSPLHF	TGTGCCAGCAGTGCCACCCTCCAAGGCACAGGGCTTTCACCCCTCCACTTT
.	once	TRBV4-2	TRBJ1-5	CASSPGGVNQPQHF	TGTGCCAGCAGCCCGGGCGGGGTCAATCAGCCCCAGCATTTT
.	.	TRBV9	TRBJ1-3	CASSVGGGASGNTIYF	TGTGCCAGCAGCGTAGGCGGCGGAGCTTCTGGAAACACCATATATTTT
.	.	TRBV7-6	TRBJ2-5	CASSLGGARQETQYF	TGTGCCAGCAGCTTAGGTGGGGCTCGGCAAGAGACCCAGTACTTC
TRBD1	.	TRBV30	TRBJ1-2	CAWSSSSGTGNYGYTF	TGTGCCTGGAGTTCCTCTTCCGGGACAGGGAACTATGGCTACACCTTC
TRBD2	.	TRBV5-1	TRBJ2-1	CATAGGSLGNEQFF	TGCGCCACCGCCGGGGGGTCCCTCGGAAATGAGCAGTTCTTC
TRBD1	once	TRBV2	TRBJ2-3	CASTDRGFTDTQYF	TGTGCCAGCACTGACAGGGGGTTCACAGATACGCAGTATTTT
.	.	TRBV2	TRBJ1-6	CASSEDSLHNSPLHF	TGTGCCAGCAGTGAAGACAGCCTTCATAATTCACCCCTCCACTTT
.	.	TRBV27	TRBJ1-2	CASSLGALPNYGYTF	TGTGCCAGCAGTTTAGGGGCGCTCCCTAACTATGGCTACACCTTC
.	.	TRBV6-4	TRBJ2-7	CASILLEERDGEQYF	TGTGCCAGCATCCTCCTGGAGGAGCGCGATGGCGAGCAGTACTTC
.	.	TRBV29-1	TRBJ2-1	CSVESASSYNEQFF	TGCAGCGTTGAATCTGCTAGCTCCTACAATGAGCAGTTCTTC
.	.	TRBV3-1/TRBV3-2	TRBJ1-2	CASSRVGGGGYGYTF	TGTGCCAGCAGCCGAGTTGGGGGGGGAGGCTATGGCTACACCTTC
TRBD1	.	TRBV6-2/TRBV6-3	TRBJ2-2	CASSRGQRNTGELFF	TGTGCCAGCAGTAGGGGACAGAGAAACACCGGGGAGCTGTTTTTT
.	.	TRBV3-1/TRBV3-2	TRBJ1-4	CASSQDLNGKLFF	TGTGCCAGCAGCCAAGATCTGAACGGGAAACTGTTTTTT
.	.	TRBV20-1	TRBJ1-1	CSASYSGGTTEAFF	TGCAGTGCTAGTTACTCGGGGGGCACGACTGAAGCTTTCTTT
.	.	TRBV18	TRBJ1-2	CASSPQGGSNYGYTF	TGTGCCAGCTCACCCCAAGGAGGGTCCAACTATGGCTACACCTTC
.	few	TRBV7-3	TRBJ2-2	CASSPYRAGELFF	TGTGCCAGCAGCCCCTACAGGGCCGGGGAGCTGTTTTTT
.	.	TRBV29-1	TRBJ1-1	CSAEGLLNAEAFF	TGCAGCGCCGAGGGACTGCTTAACGCTGAAGCTTTCTTT
.	.	TRBV9	TRBJ2-1	CASSGATNPYNEQFF	TGTGCCAGCAGCGGGGCGACGAACCCCTACAATGAGCAGTTCTTC
.	few	TRBV30	TRBJ1-1	CALIPNMNTEAFF	TGTGCACTTATCCCGAATATGAACACTGAAGCTTTCTTT
.	.	TRBV30	TRBJ2-5	CAWKASSGVAETQYF	TGTGCCTGGAAGGCTAGCTCAGGGGTTGCAGAGACCCAGTACTTC
.	.	TRBV27	TRBJ1-4	CASSSRSGLTNEKLFF	TGTGCCAGCAGTTCCAGATCAGGGTTAACTAATGAAAAACTGTTTTTT
TRBD1	.	TRBV5-1	TRBJ1-2	CASSLQGAYYGYTF	TGCGCCAGCAGCTTACAGGGGGCTTACTATGGCTACACCTTC
.	few	TRBV4-3	TRBJ2-2	CASSQSLHRELFF	TGCGCCAGCAGCCAATCCTTACACCGGGAGCTGTTTTTT
.	.	TRBV5-4	TRBJ2-1	CAGVRGYNEQFF	TGTGCGGGAGTACGAGGCTACAATGAGCAGTTCTTC
.	.	TRBV29-1	TRBJ1-1	CSVEDVVVATEAFF	TGCAGCGTTGAAGACGTGGTGGTGGCCACTGAAGCTTTCTTT
.	few	TRBV7-9	TRBJ2-5	CASRALDETQYF	TGTGCCAGCAGGGCGCTAGACGAGACCCAGTACTTC
TRBD1	few	TRBV9	TRBJ1-1	CASSTRQGAAFF	TGTGCCAGCAGCACTCGACAGGGGGCTGCTTTCTTT
.	.	TRBV18	TRBJ1-4	CASSVQGQRDEKLFF	TGTGCCAGCTCGGTCCAGGGACAACGAGATGAAAAACTGTTTTTT
TRBD1	.	TRBV10-2	TRBJ1-2	CASSVGQVYGYTF	TGCGCCAGCAGCGTTGGACAGGTCTATGGCTACACCTTC
TRBD2	.	TRBV9	TRBJ2-3	CASSSGGVSTDTQYF	TGTGCCAGCAGCTCCGGGGGGGTAAGCACAGATACGCAGTATTTT
.	.	TRBV6-5	TRBJ1-2	CASSSGGTRRGYTF	TGTGCCAGCAGTTCAGGAGGGACCCGTCGGGGCTACACCTTC
.	.	TRBV5-6	TRBJ2-7	CASSLAKPAKRDEQYF	TGTGCCAGCAGCTTGGCTAAGCCGGCCAAGAGGGATGAGCAGTACTTC
TRBD1	few	TRBV4-2	TRBJ1-3	CASSQVMPGQGAFGNTIYF	TGTGCCAGCAGCCAAGTTATGCCGGGACAGGGGGCATTTGGAAACACCATATATTTT
.	.	TRBV5-5	TRBJ2-7	CASSLVGANGYEQYF	TGTGCCAGCAGCTTGGTAGGGGCCAATGGCTACGAGCAGTACTTC
.	once	TRBV11-1	TRBJ2-2	CASRKRENTGELFF	TGTGCCAGCAGGAAGAGGGAGAACACCGGGGAGCTGTTTTTT
.	.	TRBV27	TRBJ2-1	CASTHRESSYNEQFF	TGTGCCAGCACTCACAGGGAAAGCTCCTACAATGAGCAGTTCTTC
.	.	TRBV9	TRBJ2-1	CASSVVTSGLGEQFF	TGTGCCAGCAGCGTAGTGACTAGTGGGTTGGGGGAGCAGTTCTTC
.	few	TRBV10-2	TRBJ1-5	CASSVGGFQHF	TGCGCCAGCAGCGTCGGGGGTTTCCAGCATTTT
TRBD1	.	TRBV3-1/TRBV3-2	TRBJ1-2	CASSQGQGSGGYTF	TGTGCCAGCAGCCAAGGACAGGGATCGGGTGGCTACACCTTC
.	.	TRBV7-9	TRBJ1-2	CASNVTGNYGYTF	TGTGCCAGCAACGTGACGGGGAACTATGGCTACACCTTC
TRBD2	.	TRBV5-4	TRBJ2-1	CASSARLAGGNEQFF	TGTGCCAGCAGCGCACGACTAGCGGGGGGCAATGAGCAGTTCTTC
TRBD1	.	TRBV9	TRBJ2-7	CASSPTGEPAYEQYF	TGTGCCAGCAGTCCAACAGGGGAGCCCGCCTACGAGCAGTACTTC
.	.	TRBV4-1	TRBJ2-1	CASSRARLGVVNEQFF	TGCGCCAGCAGCCGGGCAAGGTTAGGGGTTGTGAATGAGCAGTTCTTC
TRBD2	.	TRBV5-1	TRBJ2-7	CASSLAPAGKDEQYF	TGCGCCAGCAGCTTGGCCCCAGCGGGAAAGGACGAGCAGTACTTC
TRBD1	.	TRBV30	TRBJ1-6	CASHRQGGWSPLHF	TGTGCCTCGCATAGACAGGGAGGATGGTCACCCCTCCACTTT
.	.	TRBV5-6	TRBJ1-1	CASSYSFPTNTEAFF	TGTGCCAGCAGCTACAGTTTTCCGACGAACACTGAAGCTTTCTTT
TRBD2	.	TRBV7-2	TRBJ2-5	CASSLAGTKEETQYF	TGTGCCAGCAGCTTAGCCGGGACTAAAGAAGAGACCCAGTACTTC
.	once	TRBV10-3	TRBJ2-7	CAIGDSGGTYEQYF	TGTGCCATCGGGGATAGCGGCGGGACCTACGAGCAGTACTTC
.	.	TRBV9	TRBJ1-1	CASSPTGYTEAFF	TGTGCCAGCAGCCCGACAGGTTACACTGAAGCTTTCTTT
.	.	TRBV6-2/TRBV6-3	TRBJ1-5	CASSHLQGTGNQPQHF	TGTGCCAGCAGCCATCTTCAGGGAACTGGCAATCAGCCCCAGCATTTT
TRBD1	.	TRBV7-2	TRBJ1-3	CASSLKDRDPVAIYF	TGTGCCAGCAGCTTAAAAGACAGGGACCCGGTGGCCATATATTTT
.	once	TRBV7-9	TRBJ2-1	CASSRTGTGYNEQFF	TGTGCCAGCAGCCGAACCGGGACTGGCTACAATGAGCAGTTCTTC
TRBD2	.	TRBV4-3	TRBJ2-3	CASSQLSRAQAGGGDTQYF	TGCGCCAGCAGCCAACTTAGTCGGGCTCAAGCGGGAGGTGGAGATACGCAGTATTTT
.	few	TRBV2	TRBJ1-5	CASRQGLSNQPQHF	TGTGCCAGCAGACAAGGACTGAGCAATCAGCCCCAGCATTTT